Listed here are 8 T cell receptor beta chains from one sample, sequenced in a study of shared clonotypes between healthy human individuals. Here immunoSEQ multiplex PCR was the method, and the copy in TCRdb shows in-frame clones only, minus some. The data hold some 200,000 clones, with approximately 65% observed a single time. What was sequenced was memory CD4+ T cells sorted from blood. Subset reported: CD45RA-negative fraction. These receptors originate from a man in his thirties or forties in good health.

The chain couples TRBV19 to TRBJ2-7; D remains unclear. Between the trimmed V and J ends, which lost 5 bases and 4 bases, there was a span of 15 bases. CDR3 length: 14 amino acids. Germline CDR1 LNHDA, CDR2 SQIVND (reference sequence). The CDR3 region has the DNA TGTGCCAGTAGTCTCGCGGCAAACGAATACGAGCAGTACTTC. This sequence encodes CASSLAANEYEQYF.

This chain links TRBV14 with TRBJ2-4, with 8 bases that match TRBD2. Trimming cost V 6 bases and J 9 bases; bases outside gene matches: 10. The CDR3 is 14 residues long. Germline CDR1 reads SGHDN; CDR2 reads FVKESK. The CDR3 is CASSPAGRAGIQYF. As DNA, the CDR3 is TGTGCCAGCAGTCCCGCCGGGAGGGCCGGCATTCAGTACTTC.

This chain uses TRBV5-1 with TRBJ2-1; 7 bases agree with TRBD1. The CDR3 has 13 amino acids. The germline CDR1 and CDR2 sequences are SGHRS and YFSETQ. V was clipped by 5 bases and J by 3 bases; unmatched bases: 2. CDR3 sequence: CASRTGLYNEQFF. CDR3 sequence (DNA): TGCGCCAGCAGGACAGGGCTCTACAATGAGCAGTTCTTC. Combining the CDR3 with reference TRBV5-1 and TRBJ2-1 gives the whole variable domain KAGVTQTPRYLIKTRGQQVTLSCSPISGHRSVSWYQQTPGQGLQFLFEYFSETQRNKGNFPGRFSGRQFSNSRSEMNVSTLELGDSALYLCASRTGLYNEQFFGPGTRLTVL.

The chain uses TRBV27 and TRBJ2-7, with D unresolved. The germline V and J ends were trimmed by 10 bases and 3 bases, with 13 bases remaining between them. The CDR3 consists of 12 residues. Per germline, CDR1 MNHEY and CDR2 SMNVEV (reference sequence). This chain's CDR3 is CATVGYGYEQYF. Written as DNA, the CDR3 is TGTGCCACCGTGGGGTACGGCTACGAGCAGTACTTC.

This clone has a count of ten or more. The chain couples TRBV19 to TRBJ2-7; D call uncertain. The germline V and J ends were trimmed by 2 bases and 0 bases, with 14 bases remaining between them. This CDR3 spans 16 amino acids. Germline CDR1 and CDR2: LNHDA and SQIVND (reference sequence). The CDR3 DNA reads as TGTGCCAGTAGTATATTTGAGGAATCCCACTCCTACGAGCAGTACTTC. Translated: CASSIFEESHSYEQYF.

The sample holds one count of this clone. The CDR3 protein is CATRSEKGDTQYF. The DNA for the CDR3 is TGTGCCACCAGATCGGAGAAGGGAGATACGCAGTATTTT. J is TRBJ2-3 and V is TRBV19; D gene unclear. CDR1 is LNHDA and CDR2 is SQIVND in the germline V gene (reference sequence). Trimming took 10 bases from V and 5 from J, leaving 16 bases between them. The CDR3 sequence is 13 residues long.

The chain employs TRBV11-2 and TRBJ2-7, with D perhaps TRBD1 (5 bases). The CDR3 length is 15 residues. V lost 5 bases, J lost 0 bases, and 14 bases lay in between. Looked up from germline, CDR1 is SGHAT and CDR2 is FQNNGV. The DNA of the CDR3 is TGTGCCAGCAGCCGAGACAGTCTGAGCTCCTACGAGCAGTACTTC. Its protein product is CASSRDSLSSYEQYF.

The CDR3 region has the DNA TGCAGCGTGGGAGGGGACAGTTGGGGTGAAAAACTGTTTTTT. Its protein is CSVGGDSWGEKLFF. The rearrangement links TRBV29-1 to TRBJ1-4, with 7 nucleotides matching TRBD1. Germline values: CDR1 SQVTM, CDR2 ANQGSEA. This CDR3 comprises 14 residues. V gave up 6 bases and J gave up 7 bases; unmatched junction bases: 11.